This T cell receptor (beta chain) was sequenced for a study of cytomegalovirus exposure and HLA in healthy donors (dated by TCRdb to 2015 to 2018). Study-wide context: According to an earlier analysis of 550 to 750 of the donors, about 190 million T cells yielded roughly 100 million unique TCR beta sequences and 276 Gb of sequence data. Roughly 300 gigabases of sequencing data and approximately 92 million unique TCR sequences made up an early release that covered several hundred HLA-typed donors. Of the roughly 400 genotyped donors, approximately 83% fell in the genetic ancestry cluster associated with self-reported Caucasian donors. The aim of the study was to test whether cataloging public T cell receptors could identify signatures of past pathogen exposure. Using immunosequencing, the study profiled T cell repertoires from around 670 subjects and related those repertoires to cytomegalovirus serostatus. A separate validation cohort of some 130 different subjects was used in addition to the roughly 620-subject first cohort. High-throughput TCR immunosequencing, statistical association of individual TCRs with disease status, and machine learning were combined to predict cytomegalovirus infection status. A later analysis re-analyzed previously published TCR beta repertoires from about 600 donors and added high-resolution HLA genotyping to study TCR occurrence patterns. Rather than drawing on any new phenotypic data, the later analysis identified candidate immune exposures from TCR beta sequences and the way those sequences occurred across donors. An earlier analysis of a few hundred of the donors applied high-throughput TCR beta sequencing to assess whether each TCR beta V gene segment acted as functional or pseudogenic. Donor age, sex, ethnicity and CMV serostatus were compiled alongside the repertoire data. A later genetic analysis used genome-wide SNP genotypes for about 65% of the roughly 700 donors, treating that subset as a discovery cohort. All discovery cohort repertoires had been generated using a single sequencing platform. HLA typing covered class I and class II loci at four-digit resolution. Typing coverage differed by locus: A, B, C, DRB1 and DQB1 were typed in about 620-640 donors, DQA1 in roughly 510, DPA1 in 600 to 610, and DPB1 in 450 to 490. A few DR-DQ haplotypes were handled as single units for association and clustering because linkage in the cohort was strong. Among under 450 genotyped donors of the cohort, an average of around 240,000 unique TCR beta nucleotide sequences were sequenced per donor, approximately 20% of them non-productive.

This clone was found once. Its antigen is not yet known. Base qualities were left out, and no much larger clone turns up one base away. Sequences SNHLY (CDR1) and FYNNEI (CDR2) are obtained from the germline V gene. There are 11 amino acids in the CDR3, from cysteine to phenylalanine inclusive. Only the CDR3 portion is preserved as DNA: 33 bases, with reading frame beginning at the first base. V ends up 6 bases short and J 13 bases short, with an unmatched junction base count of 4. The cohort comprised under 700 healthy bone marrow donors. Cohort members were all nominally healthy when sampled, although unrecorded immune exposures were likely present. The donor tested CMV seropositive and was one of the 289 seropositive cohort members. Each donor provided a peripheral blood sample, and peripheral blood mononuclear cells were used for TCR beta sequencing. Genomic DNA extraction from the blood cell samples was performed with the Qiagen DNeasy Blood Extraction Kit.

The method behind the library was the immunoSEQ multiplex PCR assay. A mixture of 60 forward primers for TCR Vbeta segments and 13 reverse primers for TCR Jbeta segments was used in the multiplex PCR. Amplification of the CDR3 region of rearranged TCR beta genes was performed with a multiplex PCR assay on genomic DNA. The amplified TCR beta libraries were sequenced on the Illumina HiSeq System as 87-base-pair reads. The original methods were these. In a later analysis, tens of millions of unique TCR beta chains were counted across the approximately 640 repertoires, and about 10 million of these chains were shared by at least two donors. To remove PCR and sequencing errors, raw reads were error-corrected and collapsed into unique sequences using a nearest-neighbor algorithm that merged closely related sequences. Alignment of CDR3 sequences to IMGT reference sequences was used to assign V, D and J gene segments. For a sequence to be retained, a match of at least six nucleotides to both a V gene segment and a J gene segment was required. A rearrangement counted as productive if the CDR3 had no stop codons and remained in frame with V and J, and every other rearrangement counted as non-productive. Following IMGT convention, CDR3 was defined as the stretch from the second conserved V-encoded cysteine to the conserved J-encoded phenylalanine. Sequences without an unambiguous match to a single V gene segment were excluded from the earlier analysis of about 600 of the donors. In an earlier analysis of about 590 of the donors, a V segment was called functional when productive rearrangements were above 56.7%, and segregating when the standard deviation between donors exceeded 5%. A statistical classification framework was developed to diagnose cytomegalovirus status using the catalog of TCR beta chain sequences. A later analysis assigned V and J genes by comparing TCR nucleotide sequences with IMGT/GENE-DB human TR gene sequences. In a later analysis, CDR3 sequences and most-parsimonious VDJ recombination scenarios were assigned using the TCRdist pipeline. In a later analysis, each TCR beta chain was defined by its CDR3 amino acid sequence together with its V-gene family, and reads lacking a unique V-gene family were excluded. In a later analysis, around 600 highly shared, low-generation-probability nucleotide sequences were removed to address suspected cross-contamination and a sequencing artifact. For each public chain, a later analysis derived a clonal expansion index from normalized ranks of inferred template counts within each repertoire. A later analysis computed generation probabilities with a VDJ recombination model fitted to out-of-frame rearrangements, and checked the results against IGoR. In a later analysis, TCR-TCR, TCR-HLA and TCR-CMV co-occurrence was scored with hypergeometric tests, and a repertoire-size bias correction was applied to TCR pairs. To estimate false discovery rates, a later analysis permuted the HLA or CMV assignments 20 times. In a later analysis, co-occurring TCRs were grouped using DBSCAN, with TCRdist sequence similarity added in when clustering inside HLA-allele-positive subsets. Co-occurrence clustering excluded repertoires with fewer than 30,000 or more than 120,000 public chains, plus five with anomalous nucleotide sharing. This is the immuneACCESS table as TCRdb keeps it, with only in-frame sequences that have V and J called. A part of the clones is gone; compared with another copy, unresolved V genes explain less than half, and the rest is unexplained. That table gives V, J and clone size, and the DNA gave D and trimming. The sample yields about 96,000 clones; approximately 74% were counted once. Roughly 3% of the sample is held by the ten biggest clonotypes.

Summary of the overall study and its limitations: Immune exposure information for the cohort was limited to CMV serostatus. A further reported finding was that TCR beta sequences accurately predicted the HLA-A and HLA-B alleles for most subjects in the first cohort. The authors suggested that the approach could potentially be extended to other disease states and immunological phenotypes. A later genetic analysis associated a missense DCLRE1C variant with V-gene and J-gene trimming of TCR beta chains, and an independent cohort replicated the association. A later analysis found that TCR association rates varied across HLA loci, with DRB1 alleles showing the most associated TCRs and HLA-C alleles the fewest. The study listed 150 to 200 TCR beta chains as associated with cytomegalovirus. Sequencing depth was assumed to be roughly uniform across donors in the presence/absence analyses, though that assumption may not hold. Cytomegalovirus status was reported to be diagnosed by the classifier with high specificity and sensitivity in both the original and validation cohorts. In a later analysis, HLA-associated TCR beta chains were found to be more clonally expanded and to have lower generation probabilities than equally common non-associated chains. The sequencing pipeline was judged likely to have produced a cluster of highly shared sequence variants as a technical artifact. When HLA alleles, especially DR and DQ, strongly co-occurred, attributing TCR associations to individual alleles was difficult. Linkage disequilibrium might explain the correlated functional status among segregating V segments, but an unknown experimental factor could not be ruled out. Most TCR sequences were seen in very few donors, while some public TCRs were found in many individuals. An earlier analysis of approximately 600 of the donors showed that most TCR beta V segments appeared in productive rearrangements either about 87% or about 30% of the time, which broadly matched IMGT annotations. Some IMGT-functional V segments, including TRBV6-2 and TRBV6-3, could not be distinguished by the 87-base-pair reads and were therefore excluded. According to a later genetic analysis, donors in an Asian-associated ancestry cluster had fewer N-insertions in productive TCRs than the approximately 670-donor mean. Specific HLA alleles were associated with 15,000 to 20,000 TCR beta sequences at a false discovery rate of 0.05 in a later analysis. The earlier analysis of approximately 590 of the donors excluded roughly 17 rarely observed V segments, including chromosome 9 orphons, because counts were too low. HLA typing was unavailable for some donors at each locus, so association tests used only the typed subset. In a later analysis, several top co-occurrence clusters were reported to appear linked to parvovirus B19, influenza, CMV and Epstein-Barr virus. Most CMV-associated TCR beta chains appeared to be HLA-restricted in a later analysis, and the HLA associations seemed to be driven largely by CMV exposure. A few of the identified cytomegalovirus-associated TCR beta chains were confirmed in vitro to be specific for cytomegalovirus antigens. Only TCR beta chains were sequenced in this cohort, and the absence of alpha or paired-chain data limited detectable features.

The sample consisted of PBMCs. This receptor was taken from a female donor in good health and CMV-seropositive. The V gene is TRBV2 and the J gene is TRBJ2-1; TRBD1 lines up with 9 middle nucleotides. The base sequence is TGTGCCAGCAGCGAGGGACAGGGACAGTTCTTC. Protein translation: CASSEGQGQFF.